This TCR beta chain was observed in a study of long-term antiretroviral therapy in people with HIV. Researchers report immunoSEQ v3.0 was run at survey level. Per-sample sequencing targets were about 35,000-50,000 T-cell genomes. This table comes from immunoSEQ multiplex PCR, and its TCRdb copy is limited to in-frame clones, with some not included. The table lists 15,000 or so clones, roughly 80% of them singletons. A note on this clone: The antigen is unknown.

General study findings and limits: Diversity rose after ART but stayed below transplant donor controls. Controls exceeded HIV repertoires in CDR3 length range.

The V gene end was trimmed by 4 bases and the J gene end by 1 base; junction bases not matched to a gene: 10. The CDR3 spans 16 residues. Germline assignment: CDR1 SGDLS and CDR2 YYNGEE. The J gene is TRBJ2-5, the V gene TRBV9; 7 nucleotides match TRBD2. The sequence derives from a man aged 25-40 years with HIV. Sequenced here: unsorted PBMCs, sampled 1.2 years before starting antiretroviral therapy. This CDR3 is CASSPLGRGGQETQYF. DNA of the CDR3: TGTGCCAGCAGCCCTCTGGGCCGCGGGGGCCAAGAGACCCAGTACTTC.